This entry features one T cell receptor beta chain sequence. Assay used: immunoSEQ multiplex PCR; TCRdb lists only in-frame clones, some missing. The sample lists under 150,000 clones, about nine tenths occurring once. CDR1 is LNHDA and CDR2 is SQIVND in the germline V gene (reference sequence). V was pared by 6 bases and J by 7 bases, with 8 bases of the junction left unmatched. The CDR3 contains 14 residues. This sample was taken from a study of blood T cell repertoires in COVID-19. Study at large: Material from acute and convalescent COVID-19 was sourced from the United States, Italy and Spain.

The sample comprised peripheral blood. The genes are TRBV19 and TRBJ2-7; 11 bases match TRBD1. The sequence derives from a human donor with active COVID-19. The donor label of this sample is uncertain. The CDR3 loop reads CASSGQGARREQYF. The CDR3 coding sequence is TGTGCCAGTAGCGGACAGGGGGCTCGTCGGGAGCAGTACTTC.